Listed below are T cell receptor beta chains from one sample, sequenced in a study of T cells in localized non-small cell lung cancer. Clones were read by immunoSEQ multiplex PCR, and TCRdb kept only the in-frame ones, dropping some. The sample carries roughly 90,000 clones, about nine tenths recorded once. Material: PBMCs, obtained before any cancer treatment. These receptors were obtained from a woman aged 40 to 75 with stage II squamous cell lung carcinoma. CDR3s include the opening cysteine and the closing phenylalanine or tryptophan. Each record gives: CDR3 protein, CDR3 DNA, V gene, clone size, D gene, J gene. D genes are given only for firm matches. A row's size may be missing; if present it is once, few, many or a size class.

CDR3: CASIGASGGTNTGELFF
DNA: TGCGCCAGCATTGGAGCTAGCGGGGGGACGAACACCGGGGAGCTGTTTTTT
V: TRBV10-2
size: NA
D: TRBD2
J: TRBJ2-2

CDR3: CASSPRQGGEAFF
DNA: TGTGCCAGCAGTCCCCGACAGGGGGGTGAAGCTTTCTTT
V: TRBV27
size: NA
D: TRBD1
J: TRBJ1-1

CDR3: CASSQDSLNQPQHF
DNA: TGCGCCAGCAGCCAAGACAGTCTCAATCAGCCCCAGCATTTT
V: TRBV4-1
size: once
D: NA
J: TRBJ1-5

CDR3: CASSLDPGGSGYTF
DNA: TGTGCCAGCAGCTTGGATCCGGGGGGGTCTGGCTACACCTTC
V: TRBV5-8
size: once
D: NA
J: TRBJ1-2

CDR3: CASRGTSYGYTF
DNA: TGTGCCAGCAGGGGGACAAGCTATGGCTACACCTTC
V: TRBV2
size: NA
D: NA
J: TRBJ1-2

CDR3: CASRGIGGRNTEAFF
DNA: TGCGCCAGCAGGGGAATCGGGGGGAGGAACACTGAAGCTTTCTTT
V: TRBV4-1
size: NA
D: NA
J: TRBJ1-1

CDR3: CASSQGNRDPSWSPLHF
DNA: TGCGCCAGCAGCCAAGGGAACCGGGACCCAAGTTGGTCACCCCTCCACTTT
V: TRBV4-1
size: once
D: NA
J: TRBJ1-6

CDR3: CASSSRQETQYF
DNA: TGTGCCAGCAGTTCGAGACAAGAGACCCAGTACTTC
V: TRBV28
size: NA
D: NA
J: TRBJ2-5

CDR3: CASSLGLPDPTQYF
DNA: TGTGCCAGCAGCTTGGGGCTACCGGACCCCACGCAGTATTTT
V: TRBV5-4
size: NA
D: NA
J: TRBJ2-3

CDR3: CASTGTSGGTGELFF
DNA: TGCGCCAGCACCGGGACTAGCGGGGGAACCGGGGAGCTGTTTTTT
V: TRBV5-1
size: NA
D: TRBD2
J: TRBJ2-2

CDR3: CATSLRTGGDQPQHF
DNA: TGTGCCACCAGCCTTCGGACAGGGGGGGATCAGCCCCAGCATTTT
V: TRBV15
size: NA
D: TRBD1
J: TRBJ1-5

CDR3: CASSSSNHFYEQYF
DNA: TGTGCCAGCAGTTCCTCAAATCACTTCTACGAGCAGTACTTC
V: TRBV6-5
size: NA
D: NA
J: TRBJ2-7

CDR3: CASSPRVATGPYNEQFF
DNA: TGTGCCAGCAGCCCACGTGTCGCAACGGGACCCTACAATGAGCAGTTCTTC
V: TRBV7-7
size: NA
D: NA
J: TRBJ2-1

CDR3: CASSRTSGNEQFF
DNA: TGTGCCAGCAGCAGGACTAGCGGCAATGAGCAGTTCTTC
V: TRBV7-2
size: NA
D: TRBD2
J: TRBJ2-1

CDR3: CASSYLRSLRTEAFF
DNA: TGTGCCAGCAGTTACCTGAGGTCTTTACGCACTGAAGCTTTCTTT
V: TRBV6-5
size: NA
D: NA
J: TRBJ1-1

CDR3: CASRDGGFEKLFF
DNA: TGCGCCAGCAGAGACGGTGGATTTGAAAAACTGTTTTTT
V: TRBV5-1
size: NA
D: NA
J: TRBJ1-4

CDR3: CASSLGQHYGYTF
DNA: TGTGCCAGCAGCTTGGGACAGCACTATGGCTACACCTTC
V: TRBV5-6
size: NA
D: NA
J: TRBJ1-2

CDR3: CASSLEGTGIAYGYTF
DNA: TGTGCCAGCAGCTTAGAGGGGACAGGGATAGCCTATGGCTACACCTTC
V: TRBV7-2
size: NA
D: TRBD1
J: TRBJ1-2

CDR3: CASSPDRASGELFF
DNA: TGTGCCAGCAGCCCAGACAGGGCGTCCGGGGAGCTGTTTTTT
V: TRBV7-9
size: NA
D: TRBD1
J: TRBJ2-2

CDR3: CASSLEGSGTTYEQYF
DNA: TGTGCCAGCAGCTTAGAAGGATCCGGGACAACCTACGAGCAGTACTTC
V: TRBV7-8
size: NA
D: NA
J: TRBJ2-7

CDR3: CASSSSYGYTF
DNA: TGTGCCAGCAGTTCAAGTTATGGCTACACCTTC
V: TRBV2
size: NA
D: NA
J: TRBJ1-2

CDR3: CASSGGTHTEAFF
DNA: TGTGCCAGCAGCGGGGGGACTCACACTGAAGCTTTCTTT
V: TRBV5-4
size: NA
D: NA
J: TRBJ1-1

CDR3: CASSLGSGALYEQYF
DNA: TGTGCCAGCAGTTTAGGGAGCGGGGCCCTCTACGAGCAGTACTTC
V: TRBV27
size: NA
D: TRBD2
J: TRBJ2-7

CDR3: CASSLSGGSPSYEQYF
DNA: TGTGCCAGCAGCCTAAGTGGGGGATCCCCTTCCTACGAGCAGTACTTC
V: TRBV5-4
size: NA
D: NA
J: TRBJ2-7

CDR3: CASSEPGDKAKNIQYF
DNA: TGTGCCAGCAGTGAACCGGGGGACAAGGCCAAAAACATTCAGTACTTC
V: TRBV25-1
size: NA
D: NA
J: TRBJ2-4

CDR3: CACHRDTSGNTIYF
DNA: TGTGCCTGCCACAGGGACACCTCTGGAAACACCATATATTTT
V: TRBV30
size: NA
D: NA
J: TRBJ1-3

CDR3: CAWSAQGVRGYTF
DNA: TGTGCCTGGAGTGCACAGGGTGTAAGGGGCTACACCTTC
V: TRBV30
size: NA
D: NA
J: TRBJ1-2

CDR3: CASSRYRGTDTQYF
DNA: TGTGCCAGCAGCCGGTACAGGGGGACAGATACGCAGTATTTT
V: TRBV27
size: NA
D: TRBD1
J: TRBJ2-3

CDR3: CASRAKGVNTEAFF
DNA: TGTGCCAGCAGAGCCAAAGGAGTGAACACTGAAGCTTTCTTT
V: TRBV6-5
size: once
D: NA
J: TRBJ1-1

CDR3: CASSLGGGPAYAQYF
DNA: TGTGCCAGCAGCTTAGGGGGAGGACCTGCATACGCGCAGTACTTC
V: TRBV11-3
size: few
D: NA
J: TRBJ2-7

CDR3: CASSPTGEAFF
DNA: TGTGCCAGCTCACCGACAGGTGAAGCTTTCTTT
V: TRBV18
size: NA
D: NA
J: TRBJ1-1

CDR3: CASNPGRDLTEAFF
DNA: TGTGCCAGCAACCCTGGAAGGGACCTGACTGAAGCTTTCTTT
V: TRBV6-1
size: NA
D: NA
J: TRBJ1-1

CDR3: CASSWDSRNTEAFF
DNA: TGTGCCAGCAGTTGGGACAGTCGGAACACTGAAGCTTTCTTT
V: TRBV6-1
size: once
D: TRBD1
J: TRBJ1-1

CDR3: CASSIVGTGSYEQYF
DNA: TGTGCCAGTAGTATAGTAGGGACAGGGTCCTACGAGCAGTACTTC
V: TRBV19
size: NA
D: TRBD1
J: TRBJ2-7